The source of this T cell receptor (beta chain) is a study of cytomegalovirus exposure and HLA in healthy donors. Across the whole study: Assignment to the Caucasian-associated ancestry cluster applied to around 80% of the roughly 410 genotyped donors. General observations from the study: A cluster of highly shared sequence variants was likely a sequencing artifact. In a later analysis, TCR beta V- and J-gene trimming showed a link to a missense DCLRE1C variant.

Primers included in the PCR were 60 Vbeta and 13 Jbeta primers. Data came from immunoSEQ multiplex PCR; TCRdb stores just in-frame clones and leaves some out. The table has 130,000 to 150,000 clones, more than 75% seen once. With respect to this clone: What it binds is not known.

The length of the CDR3 is 15 residues. Germline assignment: CDR1 MNHNS and CDR2 SASEGT. Trimming stripped 1 base from V and 4 bases from J, with 11 bases between. The chain uses TRBV6-1 and TRBJ1-5; D gene unclear. The sequence came from a woman aged 18-35 years in good health and CMV-seropositive. The material sequenced was PBMCs. This CDR3 reads CASSEGSPGNQPQHF. The CDR3 DNA follows: TGTGCCAGCAGTGAAGGCTCGCCAGGAAATCAGCCCCAGCATTTT.